Shown below are 5 T cell receptor beta chains from a single sample sequenced in a study of blood T cell repertoires in COVID-19. Generated by immunoSEQ multiplex PCR, the TCRdb table keeps only in-frame clones and is missing some. The sample records approximately 290,000 clones, 80% to 95% being singletons. Sequencing used peripheral blood. The source is a woman in her twenties or thirties with COVID-19, enrolled during active disease.

The CDR3 loop is CASSGTGSHLSGNTIYF. The DNA for the CDR3 is TGTGCCAGCAGCGGAACAGGCTCCCACCTGTCTGGAAACACCATATATTTT. This chain uses TRBV11-2 with TRBJ1-3, with D possibly TRBD1 on 5 matching bases. Per germline, CDR1 SGHAT and CDR2 FQNNGV. The CDR3 is made up of 17 amino acids. V gave up 5 bases and J gave up 1 base, with 18 bases separating them.

The J gene is TRBJ1-5, the V gene TRBV24-1; possible D gene TRBD1, 6 bases. There are 16 residues in the CDR3. Germline CDR1 KGHDR, CDR2 SFDVKD. The V end was cut by 3 bases, the J end by 7 bases, with 18 bases between. The DNA for the CDR3 is TGTGCCACCAGTGATCGAACAGGGAATCAAGGACAGCCCCAGCATTTT. This encodes CATSDRTGNQGQPQHF.

The rearrangement uses TRBV27 and TRBJ2-1; TRBD2 matches 7 bases. The CDR3 is 18 residues long. After removal of 5 bases from V and 8 bases from J, the junction contained 21 bases not matched to a gene. Germline assignment: CDR1 MNHEY and CDR2 SMNVEV (reference sequence). The CDR3 sequence is CASSLRLQAGPPTDEQFF. Written as DNA, the CDR3 is TGTGCCAGCAGTCTCCGTCTTCAAGCGGGACCCCCCACCGATGAGCAGTTCTTC.

This clone is a singleton in its sample. The rearrangement links TRBV5-1 to TRBJ1-5; 8 bases map to TRBD1. The CDR3 is 15 residues long. V gave up 4 bases and J gave up 6 bases; unmatched junction bases: 9. Per the germline V gene, CDR1 is SGHRS and CDR2 is YFSETQ. CDR3 sequence reads: CASSPDRGPGQPQHF. The CDR3 DNA follows: TGCGCCAGCAGCCCCGACAGGGGACCTGGTCAGCCCCAGCATTTT.

This chain joins TRBV6-1 and TRBJ1-4; 12 nucleotides agree with TRBD1. Germline values: CDR1 MNHNS, CDR2 SASEGT. After removal of 1 base from V and 7 bases from J, the junction contained 7 bases not matched to a gene. The CDR3 is 17 residues long. In DNA, the CDR3 is TGTGCCAGCAGTGAAGTCGGGGGACAGGGGGCCTTTGAAAAACTGTTTTTT. Protein product: CASSEVGGQGAFEKLFF.